This TCR beta chain was identified during a study of memory CD4+ T cells and cytomegalovirus serostatus. In the study overall: Donors were healthy Belgian adults, 10 or so CMV seropositive and around 23 seronegative.

The sort gate was single viable CD3+CD4+CD8-CD45RO+ cells for memory CD4+ T cells. The repertoire was sequenced with immunoSEQ multiplex PCR; TCRdb's copy has only in-frame clones and lacks some. The table shows about 50,000 clones, with over 75% occurring only once. CDR1 is SQVTM and CDR2 is ANQGSEA in the germline V gene. The CDR3 loop spans 13 amino acids. V lost 3 bases, J lost 2 bases, and 11 bases lay in between. The V gene is TRBV29-1, the J gene TRBJ2-7, with D maybe TRBD1 (5 bases). The sequenced sample consisted of memory CD4+ T cells from blood. The TCR comes from an adult in good health and CMV-seronegative. CDR3 region: CSVDGDSPYEQYF. For the CDR3, the DNA is TGCAGCGTTGACGGCGACAGTCCCTACGAGCAGTACTTC.